Listed below are T cell receptor beta chains from one sample, sequenced in a study of cytomegalovirus exposure and HLA in healthy donors. Here immunoSEQ multiplex PCR was the method, and the copy in TCRdb shows in-frame clones only, minus some. This listing includes approximately 110,000 clones. Sequencing used PBMCs. The origin of the receptors is a man aged 30 to 39 in good health and CMV-seronegative. Each CDR3 is given with its conserved first and last residue. Fields, in order: J gene, V gene, D gene, CDR3 protein, CDR3 DNA. A D gene is named only where the DNA matches it firmly.

TRBJ2-1 | TRBV6-5 | TRBD2 | CASSYRAGLIYNEQFF | TGTGCCAGCAGTTACCGTGCGGGACTAATCTACAATGAGCAGTTCTTC
TRBJ2-1 | TRBV19 | . | CASRDRDFPGNEQFF | TGTGCCAGTAGGGACCGGGACTTCCCGGGGAATGAGCAGTTCTTC
TRBJ2-3 | TRBV5-1 | . | CASSSDTDTQYF | TGCGCCAGCTCTAGCGACACAGATACGCAGTATTTT
TRBJ2-7 | TRBV30 | TRBD2 | CAWSVLGTNEQYF | TGTGCCTGGAGTGTTCTTGGGACTAACGAGCAGTACTTC
TRBJ1-4 | TRBV6-1 | . | CASVEEYNEKLFF | TGTGCCAGCGTAGAGGAATATAATGAAAAACTGTTTTTT
TRBJ2-1 | TRBV29-1 | TRBD2 | CSVEVGFGLAANEQFF | TGCAGCGTTGAAGTGGGTTTCGGACTAGCGGCGAATGAGCAGTTCTTC
TRBJ1-2 | TRBV27 | . | CASSFSQGSYGYTF | TGTGCCAGCAGCTTCTCTCAGGGCTCCTATGGCTACACCTTC
TRBJ1-4 | TRBV28 | . | CASTPRQGWVKLFF | TGTGCCAGCACCCCTCGGCAGGGGTGGGTAAAACTGTTTTTT
TRBJ1-1 | TRBV7-9 | . | CASSLGGRDPAFF | TGTGCCAGCAGCTTAGGGGGCAGGGATCCAGCTTTCTTT
TRBJ2-4 | TRBV7-2 | TRBD1 | CASSLKDRASKNIQYF | TGTGCCAGCAGCTTAAAGGACAGGGCGTCCAAAAACATTCAGTACTTC
TRBJ1-2 | TRBV6-6 | . | CASSYSERVGYTF | TGTGCCAGCAGTTACTCGGAGAGGGTCGGCTACACCTTC
TRBJ2-5 | TRBV6-1 | TRBD2 | CASTLAGGWETQYF | TGTGCCAGCACGCTAGCGGGAGGTTGGGAGACCCAGTACTTC
TRBJ2-5 | TRBV30 | TRBD2 | CAWRVSGSLETQYF | TGTGCCTGGAGAGTTAGCGGGAGCTTAGAGACCCAGTACTTC
TRBJ2-2 | TRBV28 | . | CASSLTASGGELFF | TGTGCCAGCAGTTTAACGGCCTCGGGCGGGGAGCTGTTTTTT
TRBJ2-1 | TRBV28 | . | CAHGGSVNNEQFF | TGTGCCCATGGGGGGAGCGTAAACAATGAGCAGTTCTTC
TRBJ1-4 | TRBV18 | . | CASSRSYNEKLFF | TGTGCCAGCTCGCGGTCATATAATGAAAAACTGTTTTTT
TRBJ2-1 | TRBV27 | TRBD1 | CASSDAGQGNNEQFF | TGTGCCAGCAGTGACGCAGGACAGGGTAACAATGAGCAGTTCTTC
TRBJ2-5 | TRBV6-1 | . | CASSESHIPRREQYF | TGTGCCAGCAGTGAATCTCACATCCCGCGGAGGGAGCAGTACTTC
TRBJ2-5 | TRBV11-2 | TRBD2 | CASSELAGGLTETQYF | TGTGCCAGCAGCGAACTAGCGGGAGGATTGACCGAGACCCAGTACTTC
TRBJ1-5 | TRBV18 | . | CASSPDGNQPQHF | TGTGCCAGCTCACCCGACGGGAATCAGCCCCAGCATTTT
TRBJ1-1 | TRBV30 | . | CAWSRGSYTEAFF | TGTGCCTGGAGTCGGGGGTCGTACACTGAAGCTTTCTTT
TRBJ2-3 | TRBV2 | TRBD1 | CASRADRGQLLSDTQYF | TGTGCCAGCAGAGCAGACAGGGGGCAACTACTATCAGATACGCAGTATTTT
TRBJ1-1 | TRBV6-1 | . | CASPDGGVGNTEAFF | TGTGCTAGCCCCGACGGGGGTGTGGGGAACACTGAAGCTTTCTTT
TRBJ2-2 | TRBV5-1 | . | CASSLGLAANTGELFF | TGCGCCAGCAGCTTGGGTCTTGCAGCGAACACCGGGGAGCTGTTTTTT
TRBJ1-5 | TRBV28 | . | CASSTGDLSNQPQHF | TGTGCCAGCAGCACAGGTGATCTTAGCAATCAGCCCCAGCATTTT
TRBJ2-5 | TRBV5-6 | . | CASSSLITRLEETQYF | TGTGCCAGCAGCTCCTTAATAACCAGACTAGAAGAGACCCAGTACTTC
TRBJ2-7 | TRBV6-1 | . | CASSEAVSGLLGYEQYF | TGTGCCAGCAGTGAAGCGGTCTCTGGGCTATTAGGCTACGAGCAGTACTTC
TRBJ2-6 | TRBV5-4 | . | CASSWGGGGSGANVLTF | TGTGCCAGCAGCTGGGGGGGAGGGGGCTCTGGGGCCAACGTCCTGACTTTC
TRBJ1-1 | TRBV7-6 | . | CASSLASHGEAFF | TGTGCCAGCAGCTTAGCGAGTCATGGTGAAGCTTTCTTT
TRBJ2-5 | TRBV28 | TRBD1 | CASSPEGAETQYF | TGTGCCAGCAGTCCTGAGGGGGCAGAGACCCAGTACTTC
TRBJ1-2 | TRBV7-9 | TRBD1 | CASSPTGGGNGYTF | TGTGCCAGCAGCCCAACAGGGGGCGGTAATGGCTACACCTTC